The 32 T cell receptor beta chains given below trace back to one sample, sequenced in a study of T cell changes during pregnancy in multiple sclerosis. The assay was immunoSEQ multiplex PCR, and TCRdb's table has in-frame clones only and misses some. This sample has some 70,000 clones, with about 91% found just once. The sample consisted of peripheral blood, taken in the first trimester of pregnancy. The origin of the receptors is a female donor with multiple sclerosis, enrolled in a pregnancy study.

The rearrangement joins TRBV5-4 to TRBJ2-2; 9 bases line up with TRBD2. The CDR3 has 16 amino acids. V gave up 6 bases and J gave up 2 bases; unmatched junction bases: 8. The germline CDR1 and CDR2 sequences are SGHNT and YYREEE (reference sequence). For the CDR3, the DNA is TGTGCCAGCACCAACACGCGGGGGGGCAACACCGGGGAGCTGTTTTTT. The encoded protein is CASTNTRGGNTGELFF.

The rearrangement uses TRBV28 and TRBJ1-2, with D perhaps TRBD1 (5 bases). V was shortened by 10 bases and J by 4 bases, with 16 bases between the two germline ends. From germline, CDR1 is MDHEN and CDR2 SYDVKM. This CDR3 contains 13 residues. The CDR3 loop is CATKGEGGYGYTF. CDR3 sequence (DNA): TGTGCCACCAAAGGGGAGGGAGGCTATGGCTACACCTTC.

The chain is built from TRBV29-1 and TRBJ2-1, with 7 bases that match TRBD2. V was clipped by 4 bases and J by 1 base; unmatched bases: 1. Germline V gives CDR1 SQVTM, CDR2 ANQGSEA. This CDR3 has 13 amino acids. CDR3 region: CSVGTSSYNEQFF. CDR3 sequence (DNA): TGCAGCGTTGGGACTAGTTCCTACAATGAGCAGTTCTTC.

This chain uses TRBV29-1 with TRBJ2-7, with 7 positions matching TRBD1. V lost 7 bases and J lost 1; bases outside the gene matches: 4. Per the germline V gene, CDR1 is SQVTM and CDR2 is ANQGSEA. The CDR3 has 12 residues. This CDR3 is CSGRTGSYEQYF. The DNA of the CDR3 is TGCAGCGGGAGGACAGGATCCTACGAGCAGTACTTC.

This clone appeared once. This chain's CDR3 is CASSYSRINTEAFF. DNA of the CDR3: TGTGCCAGCAGTTACTCCAGGATCAACACTGAAGCTTTCTTT. The chain is built from TRBV6-5 and TRBJ1-1; D call uncertain. V lost 0 bases and J 2 bases, leaving 7 bases between the germline ends. The CDR3 contains 14 residues. Germline V gene sequence: CDR1 MNHEY, CDR2 SVGAGI.

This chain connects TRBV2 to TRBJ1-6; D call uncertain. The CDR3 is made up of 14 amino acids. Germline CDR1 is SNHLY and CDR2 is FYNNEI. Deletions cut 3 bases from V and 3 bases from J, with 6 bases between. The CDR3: CASSEARYNSPLHF. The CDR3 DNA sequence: TGTGCCAGCAGTGAGGCCCGCTATAATTCACCCCTCCACTTT.

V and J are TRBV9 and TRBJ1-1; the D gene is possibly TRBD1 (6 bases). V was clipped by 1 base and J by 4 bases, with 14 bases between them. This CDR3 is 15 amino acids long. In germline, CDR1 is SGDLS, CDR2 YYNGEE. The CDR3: CASSVFGGGGTEAFF. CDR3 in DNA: TGTGCCAGCAGCGTATTTGGGGGCGGGGGCACTGAAGCTTTCTTT.

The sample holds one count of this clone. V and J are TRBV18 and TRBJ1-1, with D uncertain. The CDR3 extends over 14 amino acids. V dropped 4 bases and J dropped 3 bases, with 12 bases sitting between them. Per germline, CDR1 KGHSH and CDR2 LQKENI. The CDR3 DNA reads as TGTGCCAGCTCACAACGTGTAGTAGACACTGAAGCTTTCTTT. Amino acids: CASSQRVVDTEAFF.

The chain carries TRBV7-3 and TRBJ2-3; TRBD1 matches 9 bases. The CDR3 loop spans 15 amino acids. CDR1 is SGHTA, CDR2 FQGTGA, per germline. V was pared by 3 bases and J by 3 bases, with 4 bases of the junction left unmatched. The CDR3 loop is CASSFRQGGTDTQYF. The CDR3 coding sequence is TGTGCCAGCAGCTTTAGACAGGGGGGGACAGATACGCAGTATTTT.

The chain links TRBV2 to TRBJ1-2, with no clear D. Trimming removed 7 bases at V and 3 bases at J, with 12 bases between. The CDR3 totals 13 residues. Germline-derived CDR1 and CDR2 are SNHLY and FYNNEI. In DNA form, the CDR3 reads TGTGCCAGCAAGCCGAGGCAAGACTATGGCTACACCTTC. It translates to CASKPRQDYGYTF.

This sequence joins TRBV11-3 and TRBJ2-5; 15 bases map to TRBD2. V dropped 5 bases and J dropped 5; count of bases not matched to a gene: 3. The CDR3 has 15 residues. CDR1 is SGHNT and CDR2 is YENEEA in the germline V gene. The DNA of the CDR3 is TGTGCCAGCAGCACAGGACTAGCGGGGGGGGAGACCCAGTACTTC. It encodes CASSTGLAGGETQYF.

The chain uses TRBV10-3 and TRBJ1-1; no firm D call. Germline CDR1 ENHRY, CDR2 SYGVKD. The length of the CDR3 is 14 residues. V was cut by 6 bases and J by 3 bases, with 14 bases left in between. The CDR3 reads CAIRERREDTEAFF. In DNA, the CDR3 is TGTGCCATCAGGGAGCGTCGGGAGGACACTGAAGCTTTCTTT.

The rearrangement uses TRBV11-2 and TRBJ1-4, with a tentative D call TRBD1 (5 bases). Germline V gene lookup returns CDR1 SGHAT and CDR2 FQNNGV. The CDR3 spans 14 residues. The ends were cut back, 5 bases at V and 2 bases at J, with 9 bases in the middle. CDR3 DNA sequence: TGTGCCAGCAGCGGGGGGATGACTAATGAAAAACTGTTTTTT. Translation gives CASSGGMTNEKLFF.

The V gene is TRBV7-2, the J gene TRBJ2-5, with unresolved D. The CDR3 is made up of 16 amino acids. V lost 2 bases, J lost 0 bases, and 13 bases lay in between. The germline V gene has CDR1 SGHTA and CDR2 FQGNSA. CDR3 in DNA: TGTGCCAGCAGCTTAAATCCAAATTTGTACCAAGAGACCCAGTACTTC. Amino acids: CASSLNPNLYQETQYF.

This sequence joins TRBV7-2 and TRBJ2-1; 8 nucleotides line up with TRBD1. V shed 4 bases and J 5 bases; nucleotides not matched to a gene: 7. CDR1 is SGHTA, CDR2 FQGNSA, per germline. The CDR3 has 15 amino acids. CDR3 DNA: TGTGCCAGCAGCTCCGACAGGGGTTGGGACAATGAGCAGTTCTTC. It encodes CASSSDRGWDNEQFF.

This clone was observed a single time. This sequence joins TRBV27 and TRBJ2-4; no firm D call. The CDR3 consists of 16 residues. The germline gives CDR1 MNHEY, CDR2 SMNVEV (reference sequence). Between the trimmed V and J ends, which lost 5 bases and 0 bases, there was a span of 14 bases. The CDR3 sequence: CASSIYSDLAKNIQYF. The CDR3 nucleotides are TGTGCCAGCAGTATTTACAGTGACCTAGCCAAAAACATTCAGTACTTC.

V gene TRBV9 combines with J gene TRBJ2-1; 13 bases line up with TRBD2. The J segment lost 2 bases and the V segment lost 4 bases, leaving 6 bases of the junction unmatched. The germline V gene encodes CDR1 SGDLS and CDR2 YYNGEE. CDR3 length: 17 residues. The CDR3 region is CASSFSLAGGPYNEQFF. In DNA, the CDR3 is TGTGCCAGCAGCTTCTCACTAGCGGGGGGGCCCTACAATGAGCAGTTCTTC.

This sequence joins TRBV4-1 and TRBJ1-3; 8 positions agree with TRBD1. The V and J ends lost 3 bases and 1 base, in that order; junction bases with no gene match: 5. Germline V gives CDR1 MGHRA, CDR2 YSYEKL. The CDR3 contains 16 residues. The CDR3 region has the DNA TGCGCCAGCAGCCACCCGACAGGGGAGTCTGGAAACACCATATATTTT. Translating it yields CASSHPTGESGNTIYF.

This chain's CDR3 is CASSREPGVTGELFF. In DNA, the CDR3 is TGTGCCAGCAGTCGCGAGCCGGGAGTCACCGGGGAGCTGTTTTTT. V is TRBV6-5 and J is TRBJ2-2; possible D gene TRBD2, 6 bases. There are 15 residues in the CDR3. Trimming removed 5 bases at V and 4 bases at J, with 14 bases between. Germline CDR1 MNHEY, CDR2 SVGAGI.

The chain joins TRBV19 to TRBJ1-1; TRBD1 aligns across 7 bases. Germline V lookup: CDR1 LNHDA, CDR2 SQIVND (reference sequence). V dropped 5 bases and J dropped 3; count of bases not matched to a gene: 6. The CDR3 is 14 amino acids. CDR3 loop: CASSLNRGYTEAFF. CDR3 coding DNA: TGTGCCAGTAGTCTAAACAGGGGTTACACTGAAGCTTTCTTT.

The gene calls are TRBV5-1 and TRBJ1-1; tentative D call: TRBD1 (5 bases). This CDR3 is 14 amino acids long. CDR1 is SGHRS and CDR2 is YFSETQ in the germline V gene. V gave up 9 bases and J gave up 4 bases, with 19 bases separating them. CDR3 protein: CATKPGGMTTEAFF. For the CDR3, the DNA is TGCGCCACTAAGCCCGGGGGTATGACCACTGAAGCTTTCTTT.

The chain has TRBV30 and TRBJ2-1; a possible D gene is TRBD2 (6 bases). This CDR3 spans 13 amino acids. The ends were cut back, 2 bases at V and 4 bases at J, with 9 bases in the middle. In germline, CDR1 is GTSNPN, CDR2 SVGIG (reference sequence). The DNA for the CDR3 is TGTGCCTGGAGTCTAGCGAGGTACAATGAGCAGTTCTTC. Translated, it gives CAWSLARYNEQFF.

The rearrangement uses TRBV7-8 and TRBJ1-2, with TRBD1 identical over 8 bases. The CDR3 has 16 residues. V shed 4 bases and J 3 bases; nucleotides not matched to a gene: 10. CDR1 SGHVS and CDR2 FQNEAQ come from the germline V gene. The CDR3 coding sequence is TGTGCCAGCAGCTATCCTGGACAGGGAAGGGACTATGGCTACACCTTC. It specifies CASSYPGQGRDYGYTF.

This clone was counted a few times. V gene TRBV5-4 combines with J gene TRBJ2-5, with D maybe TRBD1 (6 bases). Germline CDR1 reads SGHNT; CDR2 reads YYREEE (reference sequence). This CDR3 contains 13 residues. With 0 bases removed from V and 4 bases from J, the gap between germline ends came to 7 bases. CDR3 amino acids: CASSLGRGETQYF. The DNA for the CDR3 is TGTGCCAGCAGCTTGGGCAGGGGAGAGACCCAGTACTTC.

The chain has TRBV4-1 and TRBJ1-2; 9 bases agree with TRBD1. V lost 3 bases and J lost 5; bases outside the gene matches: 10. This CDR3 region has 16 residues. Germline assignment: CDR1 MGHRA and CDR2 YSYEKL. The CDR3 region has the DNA TGCGCCAGCAGCCAGACCCCGGGACAGGGAGCTTATGGCTACACCTTC. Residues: CASSQTPGQGAYGYTF.

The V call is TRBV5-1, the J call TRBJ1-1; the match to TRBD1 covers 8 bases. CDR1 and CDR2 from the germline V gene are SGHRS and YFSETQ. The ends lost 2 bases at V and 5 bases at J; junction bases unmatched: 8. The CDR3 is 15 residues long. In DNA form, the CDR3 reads TGCGCCAGCAGCTTAAGTACAGGACAGGGTACTGAAGCTTTCTTT. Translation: CASSLSTGQGTEAFF. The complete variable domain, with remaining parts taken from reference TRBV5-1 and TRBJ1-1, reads KAGVTQTPRYLIKTRGQQVTLSCSPISGHRSVSWYQQTPGQGLQFLFEYFSETQRNKGNFPGRFSGRQFSNSRSEMNVSTLELGDSALYLCASSLSTGQGTEAFFGQGTRLTVV.

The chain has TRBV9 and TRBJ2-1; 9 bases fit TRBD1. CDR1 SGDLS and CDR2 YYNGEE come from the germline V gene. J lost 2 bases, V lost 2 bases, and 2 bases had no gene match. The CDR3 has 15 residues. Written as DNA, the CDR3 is TGTGCCAGCAGCGTCGACAGGGGGACCTACAATGAGCAGTTCTTC. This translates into CASSVDRGTYNEQFF. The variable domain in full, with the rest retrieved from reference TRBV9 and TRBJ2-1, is DSGVTQTPKHLITATGQRVTLRCSPRSGDLSVYWYQQSLDQGLQFLIQYYNGEERAKGNILERFSAQQFPDLHSELNLSSLELGDSALYFCASSVDRGTYNEQFFGPGTRLTVL.

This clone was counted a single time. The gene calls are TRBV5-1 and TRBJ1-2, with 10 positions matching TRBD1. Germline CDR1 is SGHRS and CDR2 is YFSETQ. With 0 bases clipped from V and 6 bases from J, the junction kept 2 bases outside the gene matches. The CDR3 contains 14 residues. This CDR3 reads CASSLGQGANGYTF. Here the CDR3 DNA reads TGCGCCAGCAGCTTGGGACAGGGGGCGAATGGCTACACCTTC.

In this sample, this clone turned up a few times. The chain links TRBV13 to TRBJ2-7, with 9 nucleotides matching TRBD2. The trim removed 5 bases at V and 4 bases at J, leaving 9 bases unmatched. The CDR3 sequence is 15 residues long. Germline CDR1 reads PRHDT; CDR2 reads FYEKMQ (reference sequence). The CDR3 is CASSKIAGARYEQYF. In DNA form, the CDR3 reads TGTGCCAGCAGCAAAATAGCGGGGGCCAGATACGAGCAGTACTTC.

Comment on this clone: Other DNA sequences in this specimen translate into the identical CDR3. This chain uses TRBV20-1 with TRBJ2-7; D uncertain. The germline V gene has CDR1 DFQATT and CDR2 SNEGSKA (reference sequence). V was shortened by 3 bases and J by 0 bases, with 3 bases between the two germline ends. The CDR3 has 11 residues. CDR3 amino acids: CSASGSYEQYF. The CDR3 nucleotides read TGCAGTGCTAGCGGCTCCTACGAGCAGTACTTC.

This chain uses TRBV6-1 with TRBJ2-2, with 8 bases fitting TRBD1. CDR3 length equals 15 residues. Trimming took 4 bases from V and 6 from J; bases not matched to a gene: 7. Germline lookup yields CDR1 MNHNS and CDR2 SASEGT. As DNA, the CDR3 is TGTGCCAGCAGTGTACCCAGGGGGCGGGCCGGGGAGCTGTTTTTT. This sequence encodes CASSVPRGRAGELFF.

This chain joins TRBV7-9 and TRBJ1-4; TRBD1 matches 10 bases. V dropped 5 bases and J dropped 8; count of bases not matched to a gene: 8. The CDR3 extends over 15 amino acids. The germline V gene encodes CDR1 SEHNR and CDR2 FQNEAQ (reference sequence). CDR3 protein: CASSDPDRGREKLFF. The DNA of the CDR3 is TGTGCCAGCAGCGATCCGGACAGGGGGAGAGAAAAACTGTTTTTT.